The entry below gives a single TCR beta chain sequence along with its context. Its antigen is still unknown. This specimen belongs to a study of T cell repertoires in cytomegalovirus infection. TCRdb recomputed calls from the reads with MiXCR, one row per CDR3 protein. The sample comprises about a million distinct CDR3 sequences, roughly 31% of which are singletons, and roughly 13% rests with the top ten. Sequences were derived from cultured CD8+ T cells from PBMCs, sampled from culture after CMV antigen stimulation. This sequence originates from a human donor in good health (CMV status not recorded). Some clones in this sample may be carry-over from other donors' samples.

CDR3 amino acids: CASSLSPGGDTEAFF. The CDR3 DNA reads TGTGCCAGCAGTTTAAGCCCCGGGGGGGACACTGAAGCTTTCTTT. The genes are TRBV28 and TRBJ1-1, with a tentative D call TRBD1 (5 bases). Germline V gene sequence: CDR1 MDHEN, CDR2 SYDVKM. With 2 bases removed from V and 3 bases from J, the gap between germline ends came to 13 bases. The CDR3 is made up of 15 amino acids.